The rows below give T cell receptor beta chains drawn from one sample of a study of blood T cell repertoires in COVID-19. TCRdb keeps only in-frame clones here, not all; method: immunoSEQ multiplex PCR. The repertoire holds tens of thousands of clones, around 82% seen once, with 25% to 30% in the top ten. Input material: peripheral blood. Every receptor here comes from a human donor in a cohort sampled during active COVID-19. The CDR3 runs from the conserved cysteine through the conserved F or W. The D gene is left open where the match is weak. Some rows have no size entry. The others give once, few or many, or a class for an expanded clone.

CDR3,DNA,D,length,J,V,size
CASSQDVSRGYGYTF,TGCGCCAGCAGCCAAGATGTCAGCAGGGGCTATGGCTACACCTTC,.,15,TRBJ1-2,TRBV4-1,.
CASSLGDRGLKDTQYF,TGTGCCAGCAGCTTAGGGGACAGGGGGCTGAAAGATACGCAGTATTTT,TRBD1,16,TRBJ2-3,TRBV7-9,few
CATSVGGNQPQHF,TGTGCCACCAGTGTGGGGGGAAATCAGCCCCAGCATTTT,.,13,TRBJ1-5,TRBV24-1,.
CATSDWGVLARNEQFF,TGTGCCACCAGTGATTGGGGGGTACTAGCGCGCAATGAGCAGTTCTTC,TRBD2,16,TRBJ2-1,TRBV24-1,.
CASSQDHRLARGEQYF,TGCGCCAGCAGCCAAGATCATCGACTAGCGAGGGGCGAGCAGTACTTC,TRBD2,16,TRBJ2-7,TRBV4-1,once
CATQPTPPQGGLRGYTF,TGTGCCACCCAGCCTACCCCCCCACAGGGAGGGTTGCGTGGCTACACCTTC,.,17,TRBJ1-2,TRBV27,.
CASSLAGAEGYTF,TGTGCCAGCAGCTTGGCAGGGGCTGAGGGCTACACCTTC,.,13,TRBJ1-2,TRBV5-6,.
CASRRLAGGNNEQFF,TGTGCCAGCAGAAGACTAGCGGGGGGGAACAATGAGCAGTTCTTC,TRBD2,15,TRBJ2-1,TRBV2,.
CASSLGQGAREQFF,TGTGCCAGCAGCTTAGGACAGGGGGCGCGTGAGCAGTTCTTC,TRBD1,14,TRBJ2-1,TRBV7-3,.
CASSPSGGSYNEQFF,TGCGCCAGCAGCCCGAGCGGGGGCTCCTACAATGAGCAGTTCTTC,TRBD2,15,TRBJ2-1,TRBV5-1,.